This TCR beta chain is drawn from a study of CD8 T cells in ankylosing spondylitis. TCRdb reprocessed the 5' RACE reads via MiXCR and lists one record per CDR3 protein. This sample has 800,000 to 900,000 distinct CDR3 sequences, with approximately 12% found just once. This clonotype has more than one count but fewer than ten. Its antigen is unknown. V shed 1 base and J shed 1 base, with 13 bases lying between them. The CDR3 is 16 residues long. Per germline, CDR1 SGHTA and CDR2 FQGNSA. Overall study results and limits: Seemingly characteristic of ankylosing spondylitis blood was a TCR beta motif consisting of about 8 highly homologous variants.

The gene calls are TRBV7-2 and TRBJ1-2, with unresolved D. Sequencing was done on a sample of blood, either unsorted or a sorted T cell fraction (not recorded which). This receptor was identified in a male donor with ankylosing spondylitis. This CDR3 is CASSLGQVYGNYGYTF. As DNA, the CDR3 is TGTGCCAGCAGCTTAGGGCAGGTTTATGGTAACTATGGCTACACCTTC.